This note documents a single T cell receptor (beta chain) sequence. What it binds is not known. The data were taken from a study of cytomegalovirus exposure and HLA in healthy donors. Background on the study: Unique TCRs from HLA-typed donors, about 78 million of them, were held in an early data release. Notes on the study in general: Per a prior analysis, the majority of TCR beta V segments were productive roughly 90% or roughly 30% of the time.

Primers for the PCR totalled 60 Vbeta and 13 Jbeta. TCRdb keeps only in-frame clones here, not all; method: immunoSEQ multiplex PCR. The sample table includes about 82,000 clones. Per the germline V gene, CDR1 is MGHRA and CDR2 is YSYEKL. This CDR3 is 13 amino acids long. V lost 3 bases, J lost 5 bases, and 11 bases lay in between. The V and J genes are TRBV4-1 and TRBJ2-7, with D unclear. The sample was PBMCs. This TCR came from a woman aged 30 to 39 in good health and CMV-seronegative. Here the CDR3 reads CASSHRGADEQYF. The CDR3 nucleotides are TGCGCCAGCAGCCACCGAGGTGCTGACGAGCAGTACTTC.